The clone carrying this T cell receptor beta chain occurred a few times. The antigen is undetermined. This specimen belongs to a study of T cells in Graves' hyperthyroidism and ophthalmopathy. Study in general: Upon initial diagnosis and before any treatment, peripheral blood was collected. Points from the study as a whole: Stable hyperthyroidism was told apart from ophthalmopathy by a model built on 13 V-J features. The majority of expanded thyroid clonotypes above 0.001 also appeared in blood.

Trimming left V 0 bases short and J 0 bases short, with 18 bases between. The germline V gene encodes CDR1 SQVTM and CDR2 ANQGSEA. The CDR3 sequence is 18 residues long. The source material, RNA transcripts, was used to amplify TCR beta CDR3 regions. In the first-round RT-PCR of the TCR CDR3, the HTBI primer set was used. TCRdb re-derived calls from the multiplex PCR reads in MiXCR, one entry per CDR3 protein. The table lists hundreds of thousands of distinct CDR3 sequences, 16% of them singletons. Cells are PBMCs isolated from roughly 10 ml of fresh blood. The sequencing sample was made of blood. V is TRBV29-1 and J is TRBJ2-1; D possibly corresponds to TRBD1 (5 bases). The origin of this receptor is a woman aged 18-29 years with Graves' hyperthyroidism. CDR3 residues: CSVEDAYRWGSSYNEQFF. DNA of the CDR3: TGCAGCGTTGAAGATGCCTACCGGTGGGGCAGCTCCTACAATGAGCAGTTCTTC.